These 12 T cell receptor beta chains originate from one sample sequenced in a study of OX40 agonist ivuxolimab in advanced cancers. Assay: immunoSEQ multiplex PCR; the TCRdb copy retains only in-frame clones and omits some. The data show roughly 70,000 clones, 88% seen once. Here the sequenced sample was CD4+ or CD8+ T cells sorted from blood, taken in a trial of the OX40 agonist ivuxolimab. The source of these receptors is an adult with an advanced solid tumor such as melanoma, head and neck, liver or kidney cancer.

The V gene is TRBV19, the J gene TRBJ2-2, with 10 nucleotides matching TRBD1. This CDR3 has 15 amino acids. Germline trimming cut 3 bases from V and 6 bases from J; bases unmatched to any gene: 4. Germline assignment: CDR1 LNHDA and CDR2 SQIVND (reference sequence). The CDR3 DNA sequence: TGTGCCAGTAGTATGGTGACAGGGGGCTCCGGGGAGCTGTTTTTT. Its protein product is CASSMVTGGSGELFF.

This clone was counted a single time. The chain combines TRBV5-1 with TRBJ2-7; no clear D. Trimming took 0 bases from V and 0 from J, leaving 7 bases between them. The CDR3 is 14 residues long. The germline V gene encodes CDR1 SGHRS and CDR2 YFSETQ. The CDR3 DNA sequence: TGCGCCAGCAGCTTGGGACAACACTCCTACGAGCAGTACTTC. Protein: CASSLGQHSYEQYF.

In its sample, this clone was seen once. The chain joins TRBV27 to TRBJ1-4; 7 bases align to TRBD1. The germline gives CDR1 MNHEY, CDR2 SMNVEV (reference sequence). CDR3 size: 13 residues. V lost 5 bases to trimming and J lost 7 bases; unmatched junction nucleotides: 4. Written as DNA, the CDR3 is TGTGCCAGCAGTCTCAGGGGGAGTGAAAAACTGTTTTTT. It specifies CASSLRGSEKLFF. The entire variable domain, with the rest obtained from reference TRBV27 and TRBJ1-4, is as follows: EAQVTQNPRYLITVTGKKLTVTCSQNMNHEYMSWYRQDPGLGLRQIYYSMNVEVTDKGDVPEGYKVSRKEKRNFPLILESPSPNQTSLYFCASSLRGSEKLFFGSGTQLSVL.

This clone was recorded a few times. The chain joins TRBV21-1 to TRBJ2-1; the table assigns TRBD2, which was not confirmed against the DNA. TRBV21-1 is given as a pseudogene. This CDR3 is 17 amino acids long. CDR3 sequence: CASSKWGGLANNNEQFF. In nucleotides, the CDR3 is TGTGCCAGCAGCAAATGGGGGGGACTAGCGAACAACAATGAGCAGTTCTTC.

The genes are TRBV10-3 and TRBJ2-2, with D possibly TRBD2 on 6 matching bases. The CDR3 loop spans 13 amino acids. Germline CDR1 and CDR2: ENHRY and SYGVKD. The V gene lost 7 bases and the J gene lost 9 bases, with 15 bases spanning the gap. The CDR3, as DNA: TGTGCCATCACCCCCCAGGAGGGGCGGGAGCTGTTTTTT. It is translated as CAITPQEGRELFF.

This clone was seen only once. The chain has TRBV7-2 and TRBJ2-5; D not resolved. There are 13 residues in the CDR3. Trimming took 5 bases from V and 1 from J, leaving 8 bases between them. Germline assignment: CDR1 SGHTA and CDR2 FQGNSA. CDR3 residues: CASSPNIQETQYF. In DNA, the CDR3 is TGTGCCAGCAGCCCGAACATCCAAGAGACCCAGTACTTC.

The chain carries TRBV5-5 and TRBJ1-1, with 11 positions matching TRBD1. CDR3 length: 14 amino acids. In germline, CDR1 is SGHKS, CDR2 YYEKEE (reference sequence). The trim removed 5 bases at V and 4 bases at J, leaving 4 bases unmatched. CDR3 in DNA: TGTGCCAGCAGGGCCGGGACAGGGGGCACTGAAGCTTTCTTT. Residues: CASRAGTGGTEAFF.

The rearrangement joins TRBV6-5 to TRBJ1-1; D may be TRBD1 (5 bases). CDR3 size: 13 residues. V shed 7 bases and J shed 2 bases, with 11 bases lying between them. The germline CDR1 and CDR2 sequences are MNHEY and SVGAGI. CDR3 loop: CASKRGANTEAFF. In nucleotides, the CDR3 is TGTGCCAGCAAGCGAGGGGCAAACACTGAAGCTTTCTTT.

A word on this clone: A junction boundary mismatches the germline segment, possibly from a read error. The V call is TRBV19, the J call TRBJ1-2; tentatively, D is TRBD1 (5 bases). CDR1 is LNHDA, CDR2 SQIVND, per germline (reference sequence). CDR3 size: 15 residues. The CDR3 loop is CASSRGVPAGNGYTF. As DNA, the CDR3 is TGTGCCAGTAGTCGAGGGGTCCCGGCAGGAAATGGGTACACCTTC.

The chain couples TRBV6-6 to TRBJ2-7; D is unresolved. This CDR3 has 14 residues. From germline, CDR1 is MNHNY and CDR2 SVGAGI (reference sequence). Trimming left V 2 bases short and J 5 bases short, with 13 bases between. The CDR3 DNA sequence: TGTGCCAGCAGTTACCGGTCCGTAGTTAACGAGCAGTACTTC. Translated, it gives CASSYRSVVNEQYF.

The rearrangement uses TRBV28 and TRBJ2-1, with 11 bases aligning to TRBD2. The CDR3 sequence is 13 residues long. Germline CDR1 reads MDHEN; CDR2 reads SYDVKM. Losses at the gene ends were 11 bases for V and 4 bases for J; bases not matched to a gene: 4. The CDR3 here is CAGTSGSYNEQFF. CDR3 nucleotide sequence: TGTGCCGGCACTAGCGGGAGTTACAATGAGCAGTTCTTC.

The V gene is TRBV5-1, the J gene TRBJ2-2, with TRBD2 as a possible D gene (5 bases). Germline assignment: CDR1 SGHRS and CDR2 YFSETQ. The CDR3 spans 16 residues. V gave up 0 bases and J gave up 2 bases, with 11 bases separating them. The CDR3 reads CASSLDATSNTGELFF. CDR3 sequence (DNA): TGCGCCAGCAGCTTGGATGCTACTAGTAACACCGGGGAGCTGTTTTTT.